A selection of T cell receptor beta chains follows, all from one sample in a study of T cell repertoires in cytomegalovirus infection. Which antigens these TCRs recognize remains unknown. TCRdb redid the calling of the reads with MiXCR, one entry per CDR3 protein. The sample holds fewer than 950,000 distinct CDR3 sequences, approximately 32% seen once. The sequences come from cultured CD8+ T cells from PBMCs, collected from culture after CMV antigen stimulation. Receptors originate from a human donor in good health (CMV status not recorded). Some clones in this sample may be carry-over from other donors' samples. Each CDR3 is given with its conserved first and last residue. The order of the fields is CDR3 DNA, CDR3 protein, V gene, D gene, clone size, J gene. A D gene is named only where the DNA matches it firmly. Expanded clones are given a class, and other clones once, few, many or no size at all.

CDR3nt: TGCGCCAGCAGCCAATACTGGGAGTTGAACACTGAAGCTTTCTTT
CDR3aa: CASSQYWELNTEAFF
v_gene: TRBV4-3
d_gene: NA
abundance: NA
j_gene: TRBJ1-1

CDR3nt: TGCAGTGCTAGAGGTACCACCGGGACCGTCACATACTATGGCTACACCTTC
CDR3aa: CSARGTTGTVTYYGYTF
v_gene: TRBV20-1
d_gene: NA
abundance: NA
j_gene: TRBJ1-2

CDR3nt: TGTGCCAGTAGTATCGGTAACCCCCCCACGGATACGCAGTATTTT
CDR3aa: CASSIGNPPTDTQYF
v_gene: TRBV19
d_gene: NA
abundance: NA
j_gene: TRBJ2-3

CDR3nt: TGTGCCAGCAGCGTAGGTACAGCTAGCTCCTACAATGAGCAGTTCTTC
CDR3aa: CASSVGTASSYNEQFF
v_gene: TRBV9
d_gene: NA
abundance: NA
j_gene: TRBJ2-1

CDR3nt: TGTGCCAGCAGCCCCAGACAGGGGGAAGACGCAGATACGCAGTATTTT
CDR3aa: CASSPRQGEDADTQYF
v_gene: TRBV7-6
d_gene: TRBD1
abundance: few
j_gene: TRBJ2-3

CDR3nt: TGTGCCAGCAGTAGGCCAGGGTTGGATGAGCAGTTCTTC
CDR3aa: CASSRPGLDEQFF
v_gene: TRBV12-3/TRBV12-4
d_gene: NA
abundance: few
j_gene: TRBJ2-1

CDR3nt: TGTGCCAGCAGCGCCTCTAGGGGAGGCACAGATACGCAGTATTTT
CDR3aa: CASSASRGGTDTQYF
v_gene: TRBV9
d_gene: NA
abundance: NA
j_gene: TRBJ2-3

CDR3nt: TGTGCTAGTGGTTTGGTACTCGAAAGGGAAAGCAATCAGCCCCAGCATTTT
CDR3aa: CASGLVLERESNQPQHF
v_gene: TRBV12-5
d_gene: NA
abundance: NA
j_gene: TRBJ1-5

CDR3nt: TGTGCCAGCAGCCTACCCGGGACATCTAGGGGAAAGAACACTGAAGCTTTCTTT
CDR3aa: CASSLPGTSRGKNTEAFF
v_gene: TRBV7-9
d_gene: NA
abundance: many
j_gene: TRBJ1-1

CDR3nt: TGTGCCAGCAGCCCAGGGTGGGGCCAAGAGACCCAGTACTTC
CDR3aa: CASSPGWGQETQYF
v_gene: TRBV9
d_gene: NA
abundance: NA
j_gene: TRBJ2-5

CDR3nt: TGTGCCAGCAGGCCCCCCGGGACAGAGTACAATGAGCAGTTCTTC
CDR3aa: CASRPPGTEYNEQFF
v_gene: TRBV7-8
d_gene: TRBD1
abundance: many
j_gene: TRBJ2-1

CDR3nt: TGTGCCAGCCGACACGGACCGATCAATCAGCCCCAGCATTTT
CDR3aa: CASRHGPINQPQHF
v_gene: TRBV2
d_gene: NA
abundance: once
j_gene: TRBJ1-5

CDR3nt: TGTGCCAGCAAAATATCGCGGAGGCAGGGGGCATACCCTAACTATGGCTACACCTTC
CDR3aa: CASKISRRQGAYPNYGYTF
v_gene: TRBV27
d_gene: TRBD1
abundance: NA
j_gene: TRBJ1-2

CDR3nt: TGTGCCAGCAGAGGGGGAGGCGGGGAGACCCAGTACTTC
CDR3aa: CASRGGGGETQYF
v_gene: TRBV7-6
d_gene: NA
abundance: many
j_gene: TRBJ2-5

CDR3nt: TGTGCCAGCACCTTTGGGGGGCCCAACAATGAGCAGTTCTTC
CDR3aa: CASTFGGPNNEQFF
v_gene: TRBV5-8
d_gene: NA
abundance: NA
j_gene: TRBJ2-1

CDR3nt: TGCAGCGTTGGGGTGACAGGGAGCGCGAATGAAAAACTGTTTTTT
CDR3aa: CSVGVTGSANEKLFF
v_gene: TRBV29-1
d_gene: TRBD1
abundance: NA
j_gene: TRBJ1-4

CDR3nt: TGTGCCAGCAGCTTAAGTAAACGGGGGACTGAAGCTTTCTTT
CDR3aa: CASSLSKRGTEAFF
v_gene: TRBV7-2
d_gene: NA
abundance: many
j_gene: TRBJ1-1